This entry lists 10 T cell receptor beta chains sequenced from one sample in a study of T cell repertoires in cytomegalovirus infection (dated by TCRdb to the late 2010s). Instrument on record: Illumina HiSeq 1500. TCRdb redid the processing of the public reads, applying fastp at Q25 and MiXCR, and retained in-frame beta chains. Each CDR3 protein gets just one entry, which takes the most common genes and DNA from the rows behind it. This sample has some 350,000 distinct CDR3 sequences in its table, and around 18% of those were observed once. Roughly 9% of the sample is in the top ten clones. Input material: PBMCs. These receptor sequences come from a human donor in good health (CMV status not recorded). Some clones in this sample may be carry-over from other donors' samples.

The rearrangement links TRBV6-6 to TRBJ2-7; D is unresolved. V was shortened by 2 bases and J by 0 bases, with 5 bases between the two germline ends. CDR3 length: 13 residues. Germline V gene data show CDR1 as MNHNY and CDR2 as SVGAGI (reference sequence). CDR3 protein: CASSYRNSYEQYF. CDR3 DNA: TGTGCCAGCAGTTACAGGAACTCCTACGAGCAGTACTTC.

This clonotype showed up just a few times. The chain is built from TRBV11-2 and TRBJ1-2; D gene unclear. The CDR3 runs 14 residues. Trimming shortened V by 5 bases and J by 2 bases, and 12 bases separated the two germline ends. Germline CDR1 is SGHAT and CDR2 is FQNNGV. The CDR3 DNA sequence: TGTGCCAGCAGCCCCATAAGATTGAACTATGGCTACACCTTC. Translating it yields CASSPIRLNYGYTF.

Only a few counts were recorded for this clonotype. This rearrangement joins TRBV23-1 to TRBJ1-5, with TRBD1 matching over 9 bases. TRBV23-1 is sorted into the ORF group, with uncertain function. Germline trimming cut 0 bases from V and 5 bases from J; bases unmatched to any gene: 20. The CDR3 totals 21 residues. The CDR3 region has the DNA TGCGCCAGCAGTCAATCGTCCCACATCACTCCCCGGGACAGGGTACATCAGCCCCAGCATTTT. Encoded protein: CASSQSSHITPRDRVHQPQHF.

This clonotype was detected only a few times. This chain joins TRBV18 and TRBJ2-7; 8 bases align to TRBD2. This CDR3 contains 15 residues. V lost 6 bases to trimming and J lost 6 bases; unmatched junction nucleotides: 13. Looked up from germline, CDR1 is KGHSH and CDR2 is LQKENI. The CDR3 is CASSPGGGGLGEQYF. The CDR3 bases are TGTGCCAGCTCCCCCGGGGGGGGAGGTCTCGGCGAGCAGTACTTC.

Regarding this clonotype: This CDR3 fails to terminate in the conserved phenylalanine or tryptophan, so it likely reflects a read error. The chain's CDR3 is CASSPGLAWETQYS. The CDR3 nucleotides are TGTGCCAGCAGCCCGGGACTAGCGTGGGAGACCCAGTACTCC. This chain joins TRBV9 and TRBJ2-5, with 10 bases fitting TRBD2. The germline V gene has CDR1 SGDLS and CDR2 YYNGEE. CDR3 size: 14 residues. V was clipped by 4 bases and J by 5 bases; unmatched bases: 5.

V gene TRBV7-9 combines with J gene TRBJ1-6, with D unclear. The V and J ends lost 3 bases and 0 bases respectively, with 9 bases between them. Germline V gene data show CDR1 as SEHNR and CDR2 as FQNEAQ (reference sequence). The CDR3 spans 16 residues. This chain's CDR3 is CASSLTPVSYNSPLHF. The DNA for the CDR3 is TGTGCCAGCAGCTTGACACCGGTCTCCTATAATTCACCCCTCCACTTT. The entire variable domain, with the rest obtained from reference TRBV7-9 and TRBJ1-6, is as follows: DTGVSQNPRHKITKRGQNVTFRCDPISEHNRLYWYRQTLGQGPEFLTYFQNEAQLEKSRLLSDRFSAERPKGSFSTLEIQRTEQGDSAMYLCASSLTPVSYNSPLHFGNGTRLTVT.

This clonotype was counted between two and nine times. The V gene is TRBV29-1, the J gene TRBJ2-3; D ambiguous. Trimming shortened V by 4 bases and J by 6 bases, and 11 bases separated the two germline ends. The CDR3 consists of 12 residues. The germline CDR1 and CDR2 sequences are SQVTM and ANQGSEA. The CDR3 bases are TGCAGCGTTGGCCTAGAAGTGGATACGCAGTATTTT. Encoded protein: CSVGLEVDTQYF.

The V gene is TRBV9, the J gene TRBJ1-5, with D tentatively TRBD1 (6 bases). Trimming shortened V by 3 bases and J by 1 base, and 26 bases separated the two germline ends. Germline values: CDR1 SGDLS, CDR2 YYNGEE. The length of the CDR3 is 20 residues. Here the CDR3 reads CASSDRDKQNPSMSNQPQHF. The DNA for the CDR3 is TGTGCCAGCAGCGACCGGGACAAACAGAATCCCAGTATGAGCAATCAGCCCCAGCATTTT.

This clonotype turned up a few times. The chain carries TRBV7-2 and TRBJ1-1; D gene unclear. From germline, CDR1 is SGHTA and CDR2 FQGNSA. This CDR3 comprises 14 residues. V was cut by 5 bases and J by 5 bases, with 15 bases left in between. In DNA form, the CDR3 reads TGTGCCAGCAGCCCGGCCCTGGTACAAACTGAAGCTTTCTTT. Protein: CASSPALVQTEAFF.

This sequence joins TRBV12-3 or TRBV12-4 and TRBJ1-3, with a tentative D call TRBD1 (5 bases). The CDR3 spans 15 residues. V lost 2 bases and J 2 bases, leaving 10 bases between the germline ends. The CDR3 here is CASSLTGTAGNTIYF. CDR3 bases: TGTGCCAGCAGTTTAACCGGGACGGCTGGAAACACCATATATTTT.